The clone carrying this T cell receptor (beta chain) was counted between two and nine times. The time point: pre-sensitization, week 0. As to treatment: therapeutic diphenylcyclopropenone sensitization with weekly scalp DPC. TCRdb fed the RACE reads into MiXCR, producing one record per CDR3 protein. This sample has 180,000 or so distinct CDR3 sequences, with 30% found just once. The CDR3 has 11 residues. The V and J ends lost 6 bases and 7 bases respectively, with 6 bases between them. The data stem from a study of human T cells and chemical hapten exposure. This material consisted of whole blood, taken in connection with sensitization to the hapten diphenylcyclopropenone (DPC). The V call is TRBV12-3 or TRBV12-4, the J call TRBJ1-4; D is undetermined. This TCR was recovered from a woman aged 30 to 39 with alopecia areata. Some clones in this sample may be carry-over from other donors' samples. CDR3 coding DNA: TGTGCCAGCAGAATGGGTGAAAAACTGTTTTTT. This gives the protein CASRMGEKLFF.